A single T cell receptor (beta chain) is shown here with its context. Its antigen remains unknown. The data were obtained in a study of cytomegalovirus exposure and HLA in healthy donors. The V end lost 2 bases, the J end lost 7 bases, and 15 bases lay between the germline ends. Germline CDR1 reads MNHEY; CDR2 reads SMNVEV (reference sequence). This CDR3 comprises 15 residues. Primers: 60 Vbeta forward and 13 Jbeta reverse. Only in-frame clones appear in the TCRdb table, and some are missing; sequencing was by immunoSEQ multiplex PCR. This sample has about 160,000 clones, with roughly 80% found just once. The study's findings and limits: A list of more than 150 TCR beta chains associated with cytomegalovirus was given.

This sequence was found in a man aged 25-45 years in good health and CMV-seronegative. The sample comprised PBMCs. The chain carries TRBV27 and TRBJ2-1; D perhaps matches TRBD2 (5 bases). Written as DNA, the CDR3 is TGTGCCAGCAGTTTAATGGTCGGACTTGGGAATGAGCAGTTCTTC. The encoded protein is CASSLMVGLGNEQFF.